What follows are 32 T cell receptor beta chains derived from one specimen sequenced in a study of radiation and T cells in renal cell carcinoma. The repertoire was sequenced with immunoSEQ multiplex PCR; TCRdb's copy has only in-frame clones and lacks some. The sample includes 70,000 to 95,000 clones, 82% of them seen just once. Time point denoted: baseline pretreatment blood. As to treatment: 15 Gy SBRT to primary tumor, nephrectomy 4 weeks later. The sequencing here drew on blood, taken from a patient whose treatment included radiotherapy and nephrectomy. All receptors derive from a man aged 60 to 69 with renal cell carcinoma.

This chain links TRBV10-1 with TRBJ1-3; 10 bases fit TRBD1. The CDR3 loop spans 15 amino acids. Germline CDR1 and CDR2: WNHNN and SYGVQD (reference sequence). Trimming at V came to 10 bases and at J to 2 bases, leaving 8 bases not matched to a gene. CDR3 sequence reads: CATIWDRGTGNTIYF. The CDR3 nucleotides are TGCGCCACCATCTGGGACAGGGGTACTGGAAACACCATATATTTT.

The chain employs TRBV4-3 and TRBJ2-1, with 16 bases lining up with TRBD2. From germline, CDR1 is LGHNA and CDR2 YSLEER. This CDR3 spans 17 amino acids. J gave up 8 bases and V 4 bases, and 8 bases lay outside the gene matches. The CDR3 loop is CASSPGTSGRAEDEQFF. As DNA, the CDR3 is TGCGCCAGCAGCCCCGGGACTAGCGGGAGGGCGGAGGATGAGCAGTTCTTC.

The CDR3 DNA reads as TGTGCCAGCAGCTTGGAGCGGGAGTCAGATACGCAGTATTTT. It codes for CASSLERESDTQYF. V is TRBV11-3 and J is TRBJ2-3; 8 bases are shared with TRBD2. This CDR3 has 14 residues. V shed 3 bases and J 4 bases; nucleotides not matched to a gene: 3. CDR1 and CDR2 (germline): SGHNT, YENEEA. The full variable domain, completed using reference TRBV11-3 and TRBJ2-3, is EAGVVQSPRYKIIEKKQPVAFWCNPISGHNTLYWYLQNLGQGPELLIRYENEEAVDDSQLPKDRFSAERLKGVDSTLKIQPAELGDSAVYLCASSLERESDTQYFGPGTRLTVL.

The chain couples TRBV2 to TRBJ1-1; 10 nucleotides match TRBD1. Germline CDR1 reads SNHLY; CDR2 reads FYNNEI. V lost 10 bases and J lost 1; bases outside the gene matches: 9. The CDR3 sequence is 15 residues long. The CDR3 region is CATSTGGAENTEAFF. The CDR3 region has the DNA TGTGCCACCTCGACAGGGGGCGCGGAGAACACTGAAGCTTTCTTT.

CDR3 sequence: CASSPRTGGGELFF. The CDR3 DNA sequence: TGTGCCAGTAGTCCCAGGACAGGGGGCGGGGAGCTGTTTTTT. The J gene is TRBJ2-2, the V gene TRBV19; 10 bases line up with TRBD1. V lost 5 bases and J lost 7; bases outside the gene matches: 4. Germline V lookup: CDR1 LNHDA, CDR2 SQIVND (reference sequence). The CDR3 loop spans 14 amino acids. Supplemented by reference TRBV19 and TRBJ2-2, the full variable domain reads DGGITQSPKYLFRKEGQNVTLSCEQNLNHDAMYWYRQDPGQGLRLIYYSQIVNDFQKGDIAEGYSVSREKKESFPLTVTSAQKNPTAFYLCASSPRTGGGELFFGEGSRLTVL.

The CDR3 nucleotides are TGTGCCAGCAGGATACAGGGCCAAGAGACCCAGTACTTC. This encodes CASRIQGQETQYF. V is TRBV28 and J is TRBJ2-5, with D possibly matching TRBD1 (6 bases). The V gene lost 6 bases and the J gene lost 1 base, with 9 bases spanning the gap. The CDR3 runs to 13 residues. Per the germline V gene, CDR1 is MDHEN and CDR2 is SYDVKM.

The CDR3 DNA reads as TGTGCCAGCAGCTTAACTGGCAGGGGGACCTATGGCTACACCTTC. Encoded protein: CASSLTGRGTYGYTF. The rearrangement joins TRBV7-2 to TRBJ1-2, with TRBD1 matching over 7 bases. CDR1 SGHTA and CDR2 FQGNSA come from the germline V gene. V lost 2 bases, J lost 4 bases, and 7 bases stayed unmatched. CDR3 length: 15 amino acids.

The chain joins TRBV4-1 to TRBJ2-1; 10 bases map to TRBD2. The CDR3 has 14 residues. The germline V gene encodes CDR1 MGHRA and CDR2 YSYEKL. J gave up 9 bases and V 4 bases, and 6 bases lay outside the gene matches. The CDR3 protein is CASSRPGLATEQFF. CDR3 nucleotides: TGCGCCAGCAGCCGTCCGGGACTAGCGACTGAGCAGTTCTTC.

This clone was observed once. The chain joins TRBV27 to TRBJ1-5; tentative D call: TRBD1 (5 bases). The CDR3 contains 16 residues. Per germline, CDR1 MNHEY and CDR2 SMNVEV (reference sequence). Between the trimmed V and J ends, which lost 5 bases and 5 bases, there was a span of 19 bases. CDR3 sequence: CASSPRGVVVYQPQHF. In DNA form, the CDR3 reads TGTGCCAGCAGTCCCCGAGGGGTTGTTGTGTATCAGCCCCAGCATTTT.

The rearrangement uses TRBV18 and TRBJ2-1; 8 bases map to TRBD2. The CDR3 runs to 14 residues. The V gene's germline CDR1 is KGHSH and CDR2 LQKENI. After removal of 2 bases from V and 7 bases from J, the junction contained 4 bases not matched to a gene. In DNA, the CDR3 is TGTGCCAGCTCACCATCGATAGCGGGAAATGAGCAGTTCTTC. It encodes CASSPSIAGNEQFF.

The chain uses TRBV14 and TRBJ2-6, with TRBD1 matching 7 bases. This CDR3 is 16 amino acids long. V lost 5 bases to trimming and J lost 0 bases; unmatched junction nucleotides: 4. Germline-derived CDR1 and CDR2 are SGHDN and FVKESK. Written as DNA, the CDR3 is TGTGCCAGCAGCACCGACAGGGTCTCTGGGGCCAACGTCCTGACTTTC. This codes for CASSTDRVSGANVLTF.

This clone came up a few times. The V and J genes are TRBV7-3 and TRBJ2-3, with D unresolved. Between the trimmed V and J ends, which lost 5 bases and 5 bases, there was a span of 11 bases. The CDR3 spans 13 residues. Per germline, CDR1 SGHTA and CDR2 FQGTGA. The CDR3 spells CASSRVRRDTQYF. The CDR3 nucleotides read TGTGCCAGCAGCCGCGTTCGGAGAGATACGCAGTATTTT.

This chain connects TRBV5-5 to TRBJ1-4; D possibly corresponds to TRBD1 (6 bases). Germline CDR1 reads SGHKS; CDR2 reads YYEKEE (reference sequence). V lost 1 base and J 3 bases, leaving 19 bases between the germline ends. The CDR3 runs to 18 residues. CDR3 nucleotide sequence: TGTGCCAGCAGCTTGTGGGGTGGACAGCGAGGTTCTAATGAAAAACTGTTTTTT. Its protein is CASSLWGGQRGSNEKLFF.

This rearrangement joins TRBV7-8 to TRBJ1-5; D gene uncertain. V dropped 0 bases and J dropped 0 bases, with 9 bases sitting between them. The CDR3 runs to 16 residues. The germline V gene encodes CDR1 SGHVS and CDR2 FQNEAQ. The CDR3 DNA reads as TGTGCCAGCAGCTTAGCCAGAATTGATAGCAATCAGCCCCAGCATTTT. This gives the protein CASSLARIDSNQPQHF.

V and J are TRBV5-6 and TRBJ2-1; 15 bases are shared with TRBD2. The J segment lost 4 bases and the V segment lost 2 bases, leaving 1 base of the junction unmatched. CDR3 length: 16 residues. Germline values: CDR1 SGHDT, CDR2 YYEEEE. This CDR3 reads CASSFGLAGGYNEQFF. CDR3 DNA: TGTGCCAGCAGCTTTGGACTAGCGGGGGGGTACAATGAGCAGTTCTTC.

The genes are TRBV7-6 and TRBJ2-2, with 7 bases fitting TRBD1. V shed 5 bases, J shed 5 bases, and the junction held 11 bases outside the gene matches. This CDR3 has 16 amino acids. In germline, CDR1 is SGHVS, CDR2 FNYEAQ. Written as DNA, the CDR3 is TGTGCCAGCAGCCCTGGAACAGGGGTTCGAACCGGGGAGCTGTTTTTT. This codes for CASSPGTGVRTGELFF.

The chain couples TRBV7-7 to TRBJ2-3; TRBD2 matches at 11 bases. V lost 5 bases, J lost 4 bases, and 8 bases stayed unmatched. Germline V gene data show CDR1 as SSHAT and CDR2 as FNYEAQ (reference sequence). This CDR3 has 16 amino acids. The CDR3 is CASSETLAGGADTQYF. The CDR3 bases are TGTGCCAGCAGCGAAACCCTAGCGGGAGGCGCAGATACGCAGTATTTT. Combining the CDR3 with reference TRBV7-7 and TRBJ2-3 gives the whole variable domain GAGVSQSPRYKVTKRGQDVTLRCDPISSHATLYWYQQALGQGPEFLTYFNYEAQPDKSGLPSDRFSAERPEGSISTLTIQRTEQRDSAMYRCASSETLAGGADTQYFGPGTRLTVL.

In this sample, this clone turned up once. CDR3 coding DNA: TGTGCCAGCAGTTTTGACAGGACGCGATCCTACGAGCAGTACTTC. This gives the protein CASSFDRTRSYEQYF. The chain links TRBV6-1 to TRBJ2-7; maybe TRBD1 (6 bases). V shed 5 bases and J shed 1 base, with 15 bases lying between them. Germline V gene data show CDR1 as MNHNS and CDR2 as SASEGT. This CDR3 is 15 amino acids long.

The rearrangement joins TRBV5-6 to TRBJ2-5; 10 positions match TRBD2. In germline, CDR1 is SGHDT, CDR2 YYEEEE. With 2 bases clipped from V and 5 bases from J, the junction kept 6 bases outside the gene matches. The CDR3 has 15 residues. CDR3 loop: CASSFSAGGGETQYF. CDR3 DNA: TGTGCCAGCAGCTTCTCAGCGGGAGGGGGGGAGACCCAGTACTTC.

In this sample, this clone turned up a few times. The rearrangement joins TRBV2 to TRBJ1-2; 9 bases agree with TRBD1. This CDR3 contains 14 residues. V lost 4 bases, J lost 8 bases, and 8 bases stayed unmatched. Germline V gene sequence: CDR1 SNHLY, CDR2 FYNNEI. CDR3 residues: CASSVGTGKSGYTF. The DNA of the CDR3 is TGTGCCAGCAGTGTCGGGACAGGGAAATCGGGCTACACCTTC. Full variable domain (outside the CDR3, taken from reference TRBV2 and TRBJ1-2): EPEVTQTPSHQVTQMGQEVILRCVPISNHLYFYWYRQILGQKVEFLVSFYNNEISEKSEIFDDQFSVERPDGSNFTLKIRSTKLEDSAMYFCASSVGTGKSGYTFGSGTRLTVV.

The V gene is TRBV13, the J gene TRBJ1-3; no clear D. The CDR3 is made up of 14 amino acids. Germline V gives CDR1 PRHDT, CDR2 FYEKMQ (reference sequence). Trimming left V 7 bases short and J 3 bases short, with 13 bases between. CDR3 protein: CASTTGRFGNTIYF. In nucleotides, the CDR3 is TGTGCCAGCACCACTGGACGGTTTGGAAACACCATATATTTT.

The chain uses TRBV5-4 and TRBJ2-5; TRBD2 might be the D (5 bases). V was clipped by 6 bases and J by 5 bases, with 14 bases between them. The CDR3 sequence is 13 residues long. CDR1 and CDR2 from the germline V gene are SGHNT and YYREEE (reference sequence). The DNA for the CDR3 is TGTGCCAGCACCTACTCGGGAACCGAGACCCAGTACTTC. Protein product: CASTYSGTETQYF. Supplemented by reference TRBV5-4 and TRBJ2-5, the full variable domain reads ETGVTQSPTHLIKTRGQQVTLRCSSQSGHNTVSWYQQALGQGPQFIFQYYREEENGRGNFPPRFSGLQFPNYSSELNVNALELDDSALYLCASTYSGTETQYFGPGTRLLVL.

The chain carries TRBV7-2 and TRBJ2-3, with 9 bases lining up with TRBD2. The V gene end was trimmed by 0 bases and the J gene end by 6 bases; junction bases not matched to a gene: 7. This CDR3 is 16 amino acids long. Germline CDR1 SGHTA, CDR2 FQGNSA. CDR3: CASSLALAGPRDTQYF. In DNA, the CDR3 is TGTGCCAGCAGCTTAGCCCTAGCGGGGCCTCGGGATACGCAGTATTTT.

The chain recombines TRBV6-6 with TRBJ2-3; 7 positions agree with TRBD2. V lost 5 bases to trimming and J lost 14 bases; unmatched junction nucleotides: 10. Looked up from germline, CDR1 is MNHNY and CDR2 is SVGAGI (reference sequence). The CDR3 has 12 residues. The CDR3 spells CASSVTGGGWYF. CDR3 nucleotide sequence: TGTGCCAGCAGTGTGACGGGAGGAGGGTGGTATTTT.

The J gene is TRBJ1-5, the V gene TRBV19; D unresolved. Trimming removed 3 bases at V and 7 bases at J, with 13 bases between. This CDR3 is built from 14 residues. In germline, CDR1 is LNHDA, CDR2 SQIVND (reference sequence). The DNA for the CDR3 is TGTGCCAGTAGTATGGTCCCGGAGACCCAGCCCCAGCATTTT. Its translation is CASSMVPETQPQHF.

CDR3 DNA: TGTGCCAGCAGCGCCTCGAACACCGGGGAGCTGTTTTTT. Its protein is CASSASNTGELFF. V is TRBV9 and J is TRBJ2-2; D unresolved. The CDR3 sequence is 13 residues long. V was trimmed by 3 bases and J by 0 bases, leaving 3 bases between them. The V gene's germline CDR1 is SGDLS and CDR2 YYNGEE.

CDR3 bases: TGTGCCAGCAGTTTGAGACAGGGGAACACTGAAGCTTTCTTT. Its protein product is CASSLRQGNTEAFF. V is TRBV28 and J is TRBJ1-1; 7 bases match TRBD1. Trimming took 3 bases from V and 1 from J; bases not matched to a gene: 2. Germline V gene lookup returns CDR1 MDHEN and CDR2 SYDVKM. This CDR3 has 14 residues.

The genes are TRBV5-1 and TRBJ2-3; a possible D gene is TRBD1 (5 bases). The germline V and J ends were trimmed by 3 bases and 2 bases, with 13 bases remaining between them. Per the germline V gene, CDR1 is SGHRS and CDR2 is YFSETQ. CDR3 length equals 15 residues. DNA of the CDR3: TGCGCCAGCAGCTCTGACAGCGTCCTCACAGATACGCAGTATTTT. This gives the protein CASSSDSVLTDTQYF.

The rearrangement uses TRBV18 and TRBJ2-7; D not resolved. This CDR3 has 15 residues. Germline values: CDR1 KGHSH, CDR2 LQKENI. Trimming removed 4 bases at V and 1 base at J, with 14 bases between. CDR3 loop: CASSLLSNPSYEQYF. CDR3 coding DNA: TGTGCCAGCTCACTACTTAGCAACCCATCCTACGAGCAGTACTTC.

The rearrangement uses TRBV6-6 and TRBJ1-1; 7 bases match TRBD1. The CDR3 has 12 residues. The germline CDR1 and CDR2 sequences are MNHNY and SVGAGI (reference sequence). Trimming removed 6 bases from V and 7 bases from J; junction bases left unmatched: 5. CDR3 amino acids: CASSPTGVEAFF. For the CDR3, the DNA is TGTGCCAGCAGCCCTACAGGGGTTGAAGCTTTCTTT.

CDR3 bases: TGTGCCAGCAGCTTAAATGCCTTAAACACTGAAGCTTTCTTT. Amino acid sequence: CASSLNALNTEAFF. The rearrangement uses TRBV11-2 and TRBJ1-1; no firm D call. The V gene lost 2 bases and the J gene lost 2 bases, with 9 bases spanning the gap. The CDR3 covers 14 residues. The germline gives CDR1 SGHAT, CDR2 FQNNGV.

The chain is built from TRBV25-1 and TRBJ2-5; TRBD1 matches 10 bases. The J call is uncertain, as TRBJ2-7 better fits the DNA end. This CDR3 is built from 16 residues. Germline assignment: CDR1 MGHDK and CDR2 SYGVNS. This CDR3 reads CASSETGTGVSYEQYF. DNA for the CDR3: TGTGCCAGCAGTGAAACCGGGACAGGGGTCTCCTACGAGCAGTACTTC.